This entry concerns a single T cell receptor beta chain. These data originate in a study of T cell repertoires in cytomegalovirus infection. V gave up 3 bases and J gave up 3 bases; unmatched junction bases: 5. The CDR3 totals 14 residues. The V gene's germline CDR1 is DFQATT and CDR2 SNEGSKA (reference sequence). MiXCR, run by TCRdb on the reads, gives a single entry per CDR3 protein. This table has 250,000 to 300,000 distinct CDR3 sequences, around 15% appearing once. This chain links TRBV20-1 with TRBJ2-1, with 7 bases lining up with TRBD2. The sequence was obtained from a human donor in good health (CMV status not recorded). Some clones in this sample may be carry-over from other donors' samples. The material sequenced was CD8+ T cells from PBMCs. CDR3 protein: CSASLWGGYNEQFF. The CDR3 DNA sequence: TGCAGTGCTAGTCTCTGGGGGGGCTACAATGAGCAGTTCTTC.